Detailed here is one T cell receptor (beta chain). The antigen it binds to is not known. No qualities accompany the bases; no much larger clone lies one base away. This sample was taken from a study of a mutant IDH1 vaccine in newly diagnosed glioma (dated by TCRdb to the early 2020s). For context, the study as a whole: Across visits V03 through V10, patients got a total of eight vaccinations, given in weeks 1, 3, 5, 7, 11, 15, 19 and 23. Of the approximately 34 patients who were treated, about 62% were male and approximately 38% were female, and the mean age was roughly 40 years. Prior to enrollment, standard therapy consisting of radiotherapy alone, temozolomide alone, or radiochemotherapy with temozolomide had been administered to patients, with the combination being received by most patients. Longitudinal TCRB deep sequencing was done for 25 treated patients, wherever samples were available for exploratory analyses. Vaccination was initiated 4-6 weeks after radiotherapy alone, or concurrently with temozolomide cycles in the chemotherapy-containing groups. Peripheral blood samples were drawn at six visits, namely V03 (baseline), V05, V07, V10, V12 and V13.

Overall results and qualifications from the work: Selection of PBMC samples for TCRB deep sequencing was based on availability. According to the authors, sample limitations meant that analyses of patient blood samples could not be reproduced. Across multiple MHC alleles, vaccine-induced immune responses were seen in approximately 93% of patients. Pseudoprogression appeared unrelated to alterations in the top peripheral T cell clonotypes detected by TCRB sequencing.

This specimen's time point label, interpreted: week 23, last vaccination. Each vaccine dose, consisting of 300 ug of a 20-mer mutant IDH1 peptide in Montanide, was administered subcutaneously with topical imiquimod. Donors had newly diagnosed WHO grade 3 or 4 IDH1-mutant astrocytomas with loss of nuclear ATRX. The samples were drawn from NOA16, a multicentre, single-arm, open-label phase I trial in Germany that tested a mutant IDH1 peptide vaccine in humans for the first time. Genomic DNA for TCRB sequencing was isolated from EDTA blood with the DNeasy Blood and Tissue Kit. Receptor amplification or capture employed the immunoSEQ multiplex PCR assay. The hsTCRB Kit was used according to the manufacturer's protocol to amplify rearranged TCR beta chain sequences. TCRB libraries were sequenced on an Illumina MiSeq. The authors' analysis ran thus. The kit vendor's proprietary platform handled demultiplexing, trimming and gene mapping. Drawn from immuneACCESS, this table holds only the in-frame rearrangements with V and J called that TCRdb kept. Clones are partly lost; checked studies trace under half to an unresolved V gene and leave the rest unexplained. From that table come the V and J calls and clone size; the DNA was used to work out D and trimming. The table for this sample lists 58,000 or so clones; about 89% of them were counted only once. Jointly, the top ten make up under 1.5% of the sample.

The CDR3 starts with the cysteine, ends with the phenylalanine, and has 13 residues. Solely the CDR3 DNA is kept, with 39 bases framed from the first base. V drops 3 bases and J drops 2 bases, leaving 8 bases in between. Via the germline V gene, CDR1 is SGHAT and CDR2 FQNNGV. The material sequenced was PBMCs, taken from a glioma patient whose treatment included an IDH1 peptide vaccine. The source is a man between 35 and 55 years old with glioma. The receptor chain draws on TRBV11-2 and TRBJ2-7, with the D gene call left open. Here is the DNA: TGTGCCAGCAGCTTGGAAGGCGCCTACGAGCAGTACTTC. This sequence encodes CASSLEGAYEQYF.